Only a few counts were recorded for the clone carrying this TCR beta chain. The antigen remains unidentified. The data originate from a study of CD8 T cells in ankylosing spondylitis. The V end was cut by 1 base, the J end by 5 bases, with 9 bases between. CDR3 size: 13 residues. In germline, CDR1 is MDHEN, CDR2 SYDVKM. MiXCR, run by TCRdb on the 5' RACE reads, gives a single entry per CDR3 protein. The table includes 200,000 to 250,000 distinct CDR3 sequences, approximately 11% detected once. General observations from the study: Reportedly, disease-linked clones are significantly enriched in ankylosing spondylitis patients' matched synovial fluid.

The chain recombines TRBV28 with TRBJ2-7; a weak D match, TRBD2 (5 bases). The sample comprised blood, either unsorted or a sorted T cell fraction (not recorded which). This receptor was identified in a male donor with ankylosing spondylitis or in good health (not recorded which). This CDR3 is CASSLSDGNEQYF. The CDR3 coding sequence is TGTGCCAGCAGTTTATCGGACGGGAACGAGCAGTACTTC. Looking up the rest from reference TRBV28 and TRBJ2-7 gives the full variable domain: DVKVTQSSRYLVKRTGEKVFLECVQDMDHENMFWYRQDPGLGLRLIYFSYDVKMKEKGDIPEGYSVSREKKERFSLILESASTNQTSMYLCASSLSDGNEQYFGPGTRLTVT.